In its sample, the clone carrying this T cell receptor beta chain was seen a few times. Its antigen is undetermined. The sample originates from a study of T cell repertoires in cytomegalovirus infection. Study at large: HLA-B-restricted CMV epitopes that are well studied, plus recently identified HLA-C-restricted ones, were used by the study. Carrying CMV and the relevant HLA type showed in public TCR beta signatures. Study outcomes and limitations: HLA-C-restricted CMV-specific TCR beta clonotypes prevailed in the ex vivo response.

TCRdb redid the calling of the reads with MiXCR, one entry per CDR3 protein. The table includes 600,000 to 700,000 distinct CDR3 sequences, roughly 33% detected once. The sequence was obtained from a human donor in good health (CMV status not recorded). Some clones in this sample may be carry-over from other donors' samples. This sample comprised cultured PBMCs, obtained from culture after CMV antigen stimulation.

Written as DNA, the CDR3 is TGTGCCAGCAGTTACTTGACAGCAGAAGAGACCCAGTACTTC. Translated, it gives CASSYLTAEETQYF. This sequence joins TRBV6-2 or TRBV6-3 and TRBJ2-5; possibly TRBD1 for D (5 bases). Trimming cost V 1 base and J 3 bases, with 9 bases left between them. In germline, CDR1 is MNHEY, CDR2 SVGEGT. The length of the CDR3 is 14 residues.